This is a list of T cell receptor beta chains from one sample in a study of blood T cell repertoires in COVID-19. Sequenced by immunoSEQ multiplex PCR; TCRdb stores in-frame clones only, minus some. Among around 260,000 clones, 80% to 95% were seen once, and the ten largest hold 1.1%. The sequenced sample was PBMCs or T cells enriched from blood (not recorded which). These receptors originate from a woman aged 25 to 45 who had recovered from COVID-19. Each CDR3 is given with its conserved first and last residue. Each record gives: clone size, J gene, D gene, V gene, CDR3 protein, CDR3 DNA. A D gene is named only where the DNA matches it firmly. Clone size is given for some rows only: seen once, a few or many times, or a class if the clone is expanded.

. | TRBJ1-1 | TRBD1 | TRBV5-4 | CASSLVQGAGEAFF | TGTGCCAGCAGCTTGGTACAGGGGGCCGGTGAAGCTTTCTTT
. | TRBJ2-3 | . | TRBV15 | CATSRVGFFGADTQYF | TGTGCCACCAGCAGAGTGGGCTTTTTCGGGGCAGATACGCAGTATTTT
. | TRBJ2-1 | . | TRBV10-1 | CASSEWRGDYLRQFF | TGCGCCAGCAGTGAGTGGAGAGGTGATTATCTCAGGCAGTTCTTC
. | TRBJ1-5 | . | TRBV5-8 | CASSSLTGNNQPQHF | TGTGCCAGCAGCTCCCTTACAGGGAACAATCAGCCCCAGCATTTT
once | TRBJ2-5 | . | TRBV28 | CASSFRAGKETQYF | TGTGCCAGCAGTTTCAGGGCAGGGAAGGAGACCCAGTACTTC
few | TRBJ1-1 | . | TRBV29-1 | CSARQTNTEAFF | TGCAGCGCCCGACAGACGAACACTGAAGCTTTCTTT
. | TRBJ2-1 | TRBD1 | TRBV6-4 | CASSGGTGGNEQFF | TGTGCCAGCAGTGGGGGGACAGGGGGCAATGAGCAGTTCTTC
. | TRBJ2-7 | TRBD2 | TRBV9 | CASSPLGTSGEGYEQYF | TGTGCCAGCAGCCCCCTGGGGACTAGCGGGGAGGGTTACGAGCAGTACTTC
. | TRBJ2-7 | . | TRBV30 | CAWSVGDEAPEQYF | TGTGCCTGGAGTGTGGGAGATGAAGCCCCCGAGCAGTACTTC
. | TRBJ2-3 | TRBD2 | TRBV7-9 | CASIGNGLAGGPPDTQYF | TGTGCCAGCATCGGGAACGGGCTAGCGGGAGGGCCCCCAGATACGCAGTATTTT
. | TRBJ1-4 | TRBD1 | TRBV5-1 | CASSLATQGASGKLFF | TGCGCCAGCAGCTTGGCAACACAGGGGGCATCTGGGAAACTGTTTTTT
few | TRBJ1-5 | TRBD1 | TRBV6-4 | CASNCSARGPQPQHF | TGTGCCAGCAACTGTAGTGCCAGGGGGCCCCAGCCCCAGCATTTT
. | TRBJ2-7 | TRBD2 | TRBV5-1 | CASSPGTSGSPESYEQYF | TGCGCCAGCAGCCCAGGGACTAGCGGGAGTCCCGAGAGCTACGAGCAGTACTTC
. | TRBJ2-7 | TRBD1 | TRBV30 | CAWSLGQGSYF | TGTGCCTGGAGTCTAGGACAGGGCTCGTACTTC
. | TRBJ2-7 | TRBD1 | TRBV9 | CASSPTGSSYEQYF | TGTGCCAGCAGCCCGACAGGGAGCTCCTACGAGCAGTACTTC
. | TRBJ2-7 | TRBD1 | TRBV5-6 | CASSPGRQGSVLEQYF | TGTGCCAGCAGCCCTGGGAGACAGGGAAGTGTCCTCGAGCAGTACTTC
. | TRBJ2-2 | TRBD2 | TRBV11-3 | CASSARTSGRTNTGELFF | TGTGCCAGCAGCGCTCGGACTAGCGGGAGGACCAACACCGGGGAGCTGTTTTTT
. | TRBJ1-2 | TRBD1 | TRBV3-1/TRBV3-2 | CASSQPGTGSYGYTF | TGTGCCAGCAGCCAACCCGGGACAGGGAGCTATGGCTACACCTTC
. | TRBJ2-5 | . | TRBV7-9 | CASSPPGAETQYF | TGTGCCAGCAGCCCACCCGGAGCTGAGACCCAGTACTTC
. | TRBJ2-2 | TRBD2 | TRBV6-1 | CASSERGGSRTGELFF | TGTGCCAGCAGTGAGAGGGGCGGGAGTCGAACCGGGGAGCTGTTTTTT
few | TRBJ2-5 | TRBD1 | TRBV7-2 | CASSLWTGTQETQYF | TGTGCCAGCAGCCTATGGACAGGGACCCAAGAGACCCAGTACTTC
. | TRBJ1-2 | . | TRBV5-1 | CASSSGRDFNYGYTF | TGCGCCAGCAGTTCCGGACGGGACTTCAACTATGGCTACACCTTC
once | TRBJ2-2 | . | TRBV7-2 | CASGQYTGELFF | TGTGCCAGCGGCCAGTACACCGGGGAGCTGTTTTTT
. | TRBJ2-7 | . | TRBV30 | CAWSVPGGSSYEQYF | TGTGCCTGGAGTGTACCTGGCGGGTCCTCCTACGAGCAGTACTTC
. | TRBJ2-7 | TRBD2 | TRBV4-2 | CASSPVQGLGSEVGEQYF | TGTGCCAGCAGCCCCGTCCAGGGACTAGGATCGGAAGTCGGCGAGCAGTACTTC
. | TRBJ2-3 | TRBD2 | TRBV11-2 | CASSQRDGSTDTQYF | TGTGCCAGCAGCCAGCGGGACGGCAGCACAGATACGCAGTATTTT
. | TRBJ2-1 | . | TRBV7-9 | CASSSLAASYNEQFF | TGTGCCAGCAGCTCTCTGGCAGCGTCCTACAATGAGCAGTTCTTC
. | TRBJ1-4 | . | TRBV18 | CASSSDDREKLFF | TGTGCCAGCTCATCGGACGACAGGGAAAAACTGTTTTTT
. | TRBJ1-1 | . | TRBV11-2 | CASSPGYTEAFF | TGTGCCAGCAGCCCAGGATACACTGAAGCTTTCTTT
. | TRBJ2-2 | TRBD2 | TRBV6-2/TRBV6-3 | CASSPGGGRTTGELFF | TGTGCCAGCAGCCCTGGGGGGGGGAGGACGACCGGGGAGCTGTTTTTT
few | TRBJ2-7 | TRBD2 | TRBV7-2 | CASSSIGTSAYEQYF | TGTGCCAGCAGCTCAATAGGGACTAGCGCTTACGAGCAGTACTTC
. | TRBJ2-4 | TRBD1 | TRBV28 | CASKDRAIQYF | TGTGCCAGCAAGGACAGGGCCATTCAGTACTTC
. | TRBJ2-7 | TRBD1 | TRBV11-2 | CASSSGPGQGYLEQYF | TGTGCCAGCAGCTCCGGCCCTGGACAGGGGTATTTGGAGCAGTACTTC
. | TRBJ2-2 | . | TRBV6-5 | CASRLQGLNTGELFF | TGTGCCAGCAGGCTACAGGGTCTAAACACCGGGGAGCTGTTTTTT
. | TRBJ2-1 | TRBD1 | TRBV6-5 | CASRAGTGRGNEQFF | TGTGCCAGCAGGGCAGGGACAGGGAGAGGCAATGAGCAGTTCTTC
. | TRBJ2-3 | . | TRBV7-8 | CASSLSTGAGTDTQYF | TGTGCCAGCAGCTTAAGTACGGGAGCAGGCACAGATACGCAGTATTTT
. | TRBJ2-5 | TRBD2 | TRBV7-2 | CASSLGGSGFQETQYF | TGTGCCAGCAGCTTAGGAGGTAGCGGGTTCCAAGAGACCCAGTACTTC